This T cell receptor beta chain is drawn from a study of cytotoxic CD8 clonotypes in ibrutinib-treated CLL (dated by TCRdb to 2020 to 2022). Context from the whole study: The cohort included some 14 treatment-naive and around 10 relapsed/refractory patients; 17 were IGHV unmutated. Samples at response were collected after a median of about 12 months of treatment, with a range of 6 to 36 months. Partial responses were observed in some 24 patients and complete responses in 2; after a median follow-up of 68 months, remission was maintained in approximately 14 patients and progression was observed in approximately 12. Every sample from remission and from progressive disease was obtained while the patients were still on ibrutinib. Cryopreserved peripheral blood mononuclear cells were obtained before treatment, at response, and at either sustained remission or disease progression. Of the approximately 90 people in the trial, around 25 had longitudinal samples available. Samples averaged approximately 260,000 productive templates and just under 95,000 productive rearrangements.

According to the study, the label for this sample's time point signals: approximately eleven months on ibrutinib. For TCR beta library preparation, roughly 1.8 micrograms of genomic DNA was extracted from cryopreserved PBMCs. Longitudinal blood samples from CLL patients on ibrutinib monotherapy underwent high-throughput TCR beta sequencing. The patients were enrolled in a single-center, open-label phase 2 trial of ibrutinib monotherapy. This clone occurred once. The target of this receptor is not known. A far larger clone is a single base away, which makes a read error likely. Each clonotype received, on average, about 10x coverage in deep resolution sequencing performed on a MiSeq, where the target depth lay between 1 in 1 million and 1 in 200,000 T cells. The immunoSEQ hsTCRB Kit was used to generate the TCR beta libraries. The published analysis was carried out like this. ImmunoSEQ Data Assistant and ImmunoSEQ Analyzer were used for data analysis, and V, D and J genes were assigned according to IMGT definitions. Clonality was computed as one minus normalized Shannon entropy of productive rearrangement frequencies, ranging from 0 to 1. Only overrepresented clonotypes making up at least 0.05% of each patient's repertoire were included in the public clonotype analysis. Some 12 age-matched healthy donor repertoires from immuneACCESS served as clonality controls. TCRdb carries this immuneACCESS record with in-frame sequences only. Its versions omit some clonotypes, under half of them owing to an unresolved V gene in the studies checked, with the rest unexplained. V, J and clone size were drawn from that table, and D and trimming were deduced from the DNA. This sample gives approximately 190,000 clones in total; 60% to 80% of them show up just once. The top ten constitute around 10% of the sample.

The full study reports these points: Public clonotypes were found to be uncommon and were observed to contract or remain stable during treatment; the increase in clonality was shown to reflect expansion of private clonotypes at ibrutinib response. Clonality increased at ibrutinib response, stayed stable in sustained remission, and fell back toward baseline at progression. Baseline clonality was found to be higher than that of age-matched healthy donors and was strongly correlated with circulating CD8+ T-cell counts. Lymph node repertoires were not examined, and the timing of sampling was not matched between patients in sustained remission and those whose disease progressed.

The CDR3 numbers 15 residues from cysteine through phenylalanine. Of all the DNA, just the CDR3 is kept, 45 bases in frame from base 1. From a lookup of the germline V gene (reference sequence), CDR1 and CDR2 are SEHNR and FQNEAQ. The sequence was collected from a human donor with chronic lymphocytic leukemia. The chain joins TRBV7-9 to TRBJ1-3; the best D guess is TRBD1, with 6 bases matching. This sample comprised PBMCs, obtained after 12 months of ibrutinib treatment. CDR3 sequence: CVSSFGGRSGNTIYF. The sequence in DNA is TGTGTCAGCAGCTTCGGGGGGCGATCTGGAAACACCATATATTTT.